One and the same sample provided the 23 T cell receptor beta chains below, sequenced in a study of blood T cell repertoires in COVID-19. Sequenced by immunoSEQ multiplex PCR; TCRdb stores in-frame clones only, minus some. The table includes about 190,000 clones, 60% to 85% detected once. The material sequenced was peripheral blood. Receptor source: a man aged 55 to 70 with active or convalescent COVID-19.

This clone has more than one count but fewer than ten. This chain links TRBV5-8 with TRBJ2-7; weak D call: TRBD1 (6 bases). Looked up from germline, CDR1 is SGHTS and CDR2 is YDEGEE. V lost 1 base, J lost 2 bases, and 13 bases lay in between. The CDR3 has 15 residues. The CDR3 nucleotides are TGTGCCAGCAGCTTGTACGACAGGCACCCCTACGAGCAGTACTTC. Its protein product is CASSLYDRHPYEQYF.

This chain connects TRBV24-1 to TRBJ2-2; D remains unclear. V lost 4 bases, J lost 4 bases, and 12 bases lay in between. The CDR3 is 15 residues long. From germline, CDR1 is KGHDR and CDR2 SFDVKD. CDR3 amino acids: CATSEGDRLTGELFF. DNA for the CDR3: TGTGCCACCAGTGAGGGCGACCGCCTCACCGGGGAGCTGTTTTTT.

This chain uses TRBV7-2 with TRBJ2-4; 8 positions agree with TRBD1. The CDR3 is made up of 13 amino acids. Per germline, CDR1 SGHTA and CDR2 FQGNSA. Unmatched junction bases numbered 1, after V lost 5 bases and J lost 4 bases. CDR3 residues: CASSRQGKNIQYF. The CDR3 coding sequence is TGTGCCAGCAGCCGACAGGGGAAAAACATTCAGTACTTC.

The chain carries TRBV18 and TRBJ2-1, with D perhaps matching TRBD2 (6 bases). Germline CDR1 and CDR2: KGHSH and LQKENI. Trimming removed 3 bases at V and 2 bases at J, with 14 bases between. CDR3 size: 16 residues. CDR3 nucleotides: TGTGCCAGCTCACCGGGGACTGCCCCCACCTACAATGAGCAGTTCTTC. This codes for CASSPGTAPTYNEQFF.

J is TRBJ2-5 and V is TRBV7-8, with 8 bases aligning to TRBD2. V gave up 5 bases and J gave up 5 bases; unmatched junction bases: 13. Per germline, CDR1 SGHVS and CDR2 FQNEAQ. The CDR3 extends over 16 amino acids. CDR3 in amino acids: CASSVTRGLGGETQYF. CDR3 DNA sequence: TGTGCCAGCAGCGTCACCAGGGGACTAGGGGGGGAGACCCAGTACTTC.

This chain uses TRBV5-6 with TRBJ2-6; 7 nucleotides match TRBD2. The CDR3 runs to 16 residues. Trimming at V came to 2 bases and at J to 2 bases, leaving 4 bases not matched to a gene. From germline, CDR1 is SGHDT and CDR2 YYEEEE. Here the CDR3 reads CASSFSAGTGANVLTF. Here the CDR3 DNA reads TGTGCCAGCAGCTTCTCAGCGGGAACTGGGGCCAACGTCCTGACTTTC.

The CDR3 nucleotides are TGTGCCAGCACGACAGGGGTGGATCAGCCCCAGCATTTT. Protein product: CASTTGVDQPQHF. V is TRBV2 and J is TRBJ1-5, with TRBD1 matching over 8 bases. V trimming: 7 bases; J trimming: 5 bases; junction bases outside the gene matches: 4. The CDR3 runs to 13 residues. The germline CDR1 and CDR2 sequences are SNHLY and FYNNEI. Supplemented by reference TRBV2 and TRBJ1-5, the full variable domain reads EPEVTQTPSHQVTQMGQEVILRCVPISNHLYFYWYRQILGQKVEFLVSFYNNEISEKSEIFDDQFSVERPDGSNFTLKIRSTKLEDSAMYFCASTTGVDQPQHFGDGTRLSIL.

The gene calls are TRBV19 and TRBJ2-2; D is possibly TRBD1 (5 bases). This CDR3 is 14 amino acids long. Germline CDR1 reads LNHDA; CDR2 reads SQIVND (reference sequence). The V end lost 7 bases, the J end lost 1 base, and 10 bases lay between the germline ends. The CDR3 sequence: CASKHRRNTGELFF. Here the CDR3 DNA reads TGTGCCAGTAAGCACAGGAGGAACACCGGGGAGCTGTTTTTT.

This clone was counted a few times. This chain links TRBV6-5 with TRBJ1-1; no reliable D call. The CDR3 extends over 10 amino acids. Trimming removed 8 bases from V and 5 bases from J, with 6 bases in between. Germline-derived CDR1 and CDR2 are MNHEY and SVGAGI. The CDR3 sequence is CASLETEAFF. The CDR3 DNA reads TGTGCCAGCTTAGAAACTGAAGCTTTCTTT.

The chain couples TRBV18 to TRBJ1-2, with D maybe TRBD1 (6 bases). V lost 4 bases and J 2 bases, leaving 8 bases between the germline ends. This CDR3 has 13 residues. Germline CDR1 is KGHSH and CDR2 is LQKENI. CDR3 DNA: TGTGCCAGCTCACTAGGGGGAAACTATGGCTACACCTTC. Its protein is CASSLGGNYGYTF.

V gene TRBV3-1 (or the pseudogene TRBV3-2) combines with J gene TRBJ2-7; D gene ambiguous. The CDR3 runs 13 residues. V was clipped by 4 bases and J by 0 bases, with 7 bases between them. The V gene's germline CDR1 is LGHDT and CDR2 YNNKEL (reference sequence). This CDR3 reads CASSRSASYEQYF. The CDR3 DNA follows: TGTGCCAGCAGCCGGAGCGCCTCCTACGAGCAGTACTTC.

This clone occurred a few times. V is TRBV15 and J is TRBJ2-3, with D possibly matching TRBD2 (5 bases). CDR3 size: 15 residues. Trimming took 0 bases from V and 2 from J, leaving 9 bases between them. The V gene's germline CDR1 is LNHNV and CDR2 YYDKDF (reference sequence). The CDR3 nucleotides read TGTGCCACCAGCAGAGATAAAGCGGTCACAGATACGCAGTATTTT. Residues: CATSRDKAVTDTQYF.

This clone was recorded only once. The chain links TRBV7-9 to TRBJ1-4; a possible D gene is TRBD1 (5 bases). The CDR3 extends over 14 amino acids. Germline lookup yields CDR1 SEHNR and CDR2 FQNEAQ (reference sequence). The V end was cut by 6 bases, the J end by 7 bases, with 15 bases between. The CDR3 DNA reads as TGTGCCAGCAGTTCCGGGGGTCGGAGTGAAAAACTGTTTTTT. As protein: CASSSGGRSEKLFF.

The chain links TRBV29-1 to TRBJ1-4; D not certain. Trimming removed 7 bases at V and 9 bases at J, with 18 bases between. The CDR3 contains 13 residues. From germline, CDR1 is SQVTM and CDR2 ANQGSEA. CDR3 amino acids: CSGLLYPIQKLFF. CDR3 coding DNA: TGCAGCGGCCTCCTCTACCCCATTCAAAAACTGTTTTTT.

V and J are TRBV6-5 and TRBJ1-6; 7 nucleotides match TRBD1. The germline V gene has CDR1 MNHEY and CDR2 SVGAGI. The CDR3 consists of 13 residues. J was trimmed by 7 bases and V by 8 bases; bases with no gene match: 5. In DNA, the CDR3 is TGTGCCAGCGGGGTACAGGGGAATTCACCCCTCCACTTT. Translating gives CASGVQGNSPLHF.

The chain carries TRBV7-2 and TRBJ1-2; perhaps TRBD1 as D (5 bases). This CDR3 is built from 13 residues. Per the germline V gene, CDR1 is SGHTA and CDR2 is FQGNSA. V lost 3 bases, J lost 6 bases, and 11 bases lay in between. CDR3 region: CASSLTALNGYTF. The CDR3 DNA follows: TGTGCCAGCAGCTTGACAGCGCTCAATGGCTACACCTTC.

The chain carries TRBV7-9 and TRBJ2-2, with D uncertain. V was pared by 0 bases and J by 5 bases, with 4 bases between. This CDR3 comprises 13 residues. CDR1 is SEHNR, CDR2 FQNEAQ, per germline (reference sequence). This CDR3 reads CASSLAQTGELFF. DNA for the CDR3: TGTGCCAGCAGCTTAGCCCAGACCGGGGAGCTGTTTTTT. Variable domain in full (rest from reference TRBV7-9 and TRBJ2-2): DTGVSQNPRHKITKRGQNVTFRCDPISEHNRLYWYRQTLGQGPEFLTYFQNEAQLEKSRLLSDRFSAERPKGSFSTLEIQRTEQGDSAMYLCASSLAQTGELFFGEGSRLTVL.

This sequence joins TRBV7-2 and TRBJ2-7; weak D call: TRBD2 (6 bases). Trimming took off 1 base at V and 5 bases at J, with 18 bases between the two ends. CDR1 is SGHTA and CDR2 is FQGNSA in the germline V gene. The CDR3 contains 16 residues. The CDR3, as DNA: TGTGCCAGCAGCTTAGAGCCCGGAGGGTTTGGGGACGAGCAGTACTTC. This gives the protein CASSLEPGGFGDEQYF.

This rearrangement joins TRBV11-1 to TRBJ2-5, with 10 bases fitting TRBD1. The CDR3 spans 15 residues. From germline, CDR1 is SGHAT and CDR2 FQDESV (reference sequence). V shed 3 bases and J 1 base; nucleotides not matched to a gene: 2. The CDR3 nucleotides read TGTGCCAGCAGCTTCGGACAGGGGGTCCAAGAGACCCAGTACTTC. Its protein is CASSFGQGVQETQYF.

This chain links TRBV25-1 with TRBJ2-1; TRBD2 aligns across 12 bases. The J segment lost 7 bases and the V segment lost 0 bases, leaving 4 bases of the junction unmatched. Germline CDR1 is MGHDK and CDR2 is SYGVNS. CDR3 length equals 16 residues. CDR3 amino acids: CASSEYKLAGGNEQFF. The CDR3 nucleotides read TGTGCCAGCAGTGAATATAAACTAGCGGGAGGAAATGAGCAGTTCTTC. Combining the CDR3 with reference TRBV25-1 and TRBJ2-1 gives the whole variable domain EADIYQTPRYLVIGTGKKITLECSQTMGHDKMYWYQQDPGMELHLIHYSYGVNSTEKGDLSSESTVSRIRTEHFPLTLESARPSHTSQYLCASSEYKLAGGNEQFFGPGTRLTVL.

The chain has TRBV21-1 and TRBJ1-3. TRBV21-1 is a known pseudogene. This CDR3 has 16 amino acids. The DNA for the CDR3 is TGTGCCAGCAGCGGCCGACTGGAAGACTCTGGAAACACCATATATTTT. Its translation is CASSGRLEDSGNTIYF.

The J gene is TRBJ2-7, the V gene TRBV7-2; 10 nucleotides line up with TRBD1. The CDR3 is 15 residues long. Trimming at V came to 4 bases and at J to 4 bases, leaving 7 bases not matched to a gene. The germline gives CDR1 SGHTA, CDR2 FQGNSA. CDR3: CASSSGTGEPYEQYF. The CDR3 nucleotides read TGTGCCAGCAGCTCGGGGACAGGGGAACCATACGAGCAGTACTTC.

The chain recombines TRBV24-1 with TRBJ2-7, with 12 bases aligning to TRBD2. This CDR3 has 17 residues. The junction had 9 bases not matched to a gene; V was cut back by 2 bases and J by 5 bases. CDR1 is KGHDR, CDR2 SFDVKD, per germline. As DNA, the CDR3 is TGTGCCACCAGTGATTCTGCTAGCGGGAGGGTTGGCGACGAGCAGTACTTC. Its translation is CATSDSASGRVGDEQYF.